The present TCR beta chain was sequenced within a study of beta chain features in type 1 diabetes. Sorting that relied on CD45RO/CCR7/CD25/CD127/CD95/CD27 yielded CD4+ naive, central memory, regulatory and stem cell-like memory cells. All sorted populations exceeded 98% purity. In regard to this clone: Its antigen is as yet unknown.

General study points: Shortening that was moderate but significant affected the TCRB CDR3s of Type 1 diabetes patients in all four CD4+ subsets. TCRB repertoires of naive, central memory and Treg cells appeared more similar among patients than among healthy donors. The question left open here concerned HLA type influencing TCRB rearrangement.

The germline V gene encodes CDR1 MNHNY and CDR2 SVGAGI (reference sequence). The CDR3 contains 11 residues. V was shortened by 8 bases and J by 5 bases, with 9 bases between the two germline ends. Reverse transcription of all isolated RNA meant that expressed TCRB transcripts were sequenced. The repertoire was sequenced with immunoSEQ multiplex PCR; TCRdb's copy has only in-frame clones and lacks some. The sample yields about 640,000 clones, around 12% seen once. The clonotype originates from a man younger than 45 with type 1 diabetes. Input material: naive CD4+ T cells from blood. The V and J genes are TRBV6-6 and TRBJ1-2, with D unresolved. The CDR3 DNA is TGTGCCAGCGGGCAGCAGTATGGCTACACCTTC. Translation gives CASGQQYGYTF.